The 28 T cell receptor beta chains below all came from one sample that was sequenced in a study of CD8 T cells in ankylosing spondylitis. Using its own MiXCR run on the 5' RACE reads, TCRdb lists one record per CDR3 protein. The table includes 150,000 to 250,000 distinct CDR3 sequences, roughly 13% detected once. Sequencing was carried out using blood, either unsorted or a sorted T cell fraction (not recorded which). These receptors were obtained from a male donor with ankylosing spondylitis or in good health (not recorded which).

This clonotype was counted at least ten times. In DNA form, the CDR3 reads TGTGCCAGCAGCGTAGATAGGACTAGCATGAATGAGCAGTTCTTC. This sequence encodes CASSVDRTSMNEQFF. The chain combines TRBV9 with TRBJ2-1; 8 bases are shared with TRBD2. The ends lost 0 bases at V and 7 bases at J; junction bases unmatched: 6. Looked up from germline, CDR1 is SGDLS and CDR2 is YYNGEE. The CDR3 sequence is 15 residues long.

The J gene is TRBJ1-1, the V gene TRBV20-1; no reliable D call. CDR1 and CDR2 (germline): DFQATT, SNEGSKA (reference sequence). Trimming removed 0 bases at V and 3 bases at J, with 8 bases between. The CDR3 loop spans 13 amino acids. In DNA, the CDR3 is TGCAGTGCTAGAGAGTCAGGAGACACTGAAGCTTTCTTT. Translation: CSARESGDTEAFF.

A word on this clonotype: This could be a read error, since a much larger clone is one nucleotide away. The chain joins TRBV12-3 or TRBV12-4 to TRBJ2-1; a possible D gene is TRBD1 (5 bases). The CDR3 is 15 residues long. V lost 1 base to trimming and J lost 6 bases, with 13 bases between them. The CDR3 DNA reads TGTGCCAGCAGTTTAGGGACAAGGGGAATCAATGAGCAGTTCTTC. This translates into CASSLGTRGINEQFF.

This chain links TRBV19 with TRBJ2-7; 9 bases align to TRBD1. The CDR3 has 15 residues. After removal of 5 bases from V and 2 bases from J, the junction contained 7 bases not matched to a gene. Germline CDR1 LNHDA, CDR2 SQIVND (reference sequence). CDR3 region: CASSGRDRAPYEQYF. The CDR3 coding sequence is TGTGCCAGTAGTGGCCGGGACAGGGCACCCTACGAGCAGTACTTC.

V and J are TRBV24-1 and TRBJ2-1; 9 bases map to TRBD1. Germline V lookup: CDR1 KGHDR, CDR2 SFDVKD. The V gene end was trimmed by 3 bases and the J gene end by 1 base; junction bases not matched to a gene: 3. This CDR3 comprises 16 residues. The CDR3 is CATSDAGQGSYNEQFF. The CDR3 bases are TGTGCCACCAGTGATGCCGGACAGGGGTCCTACAATGAGCAGTTCTTC.

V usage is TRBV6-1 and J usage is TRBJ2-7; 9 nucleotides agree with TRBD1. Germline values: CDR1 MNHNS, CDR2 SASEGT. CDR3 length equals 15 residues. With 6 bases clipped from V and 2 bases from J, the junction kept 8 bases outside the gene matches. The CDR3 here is CASRLTGQGAYEQYF. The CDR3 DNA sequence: TGTGCCAGCAGACTAACGGGACAGGGTGCCTACGAGCAGTACTTC.

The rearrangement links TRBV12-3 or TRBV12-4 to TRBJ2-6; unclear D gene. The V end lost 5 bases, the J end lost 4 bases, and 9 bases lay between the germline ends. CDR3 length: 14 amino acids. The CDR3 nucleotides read TGTGCCAGCAGTCCCTTTGCCGGGGCCAACGTCCTGACTTTC. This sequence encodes CASSPFAGANVLTF.

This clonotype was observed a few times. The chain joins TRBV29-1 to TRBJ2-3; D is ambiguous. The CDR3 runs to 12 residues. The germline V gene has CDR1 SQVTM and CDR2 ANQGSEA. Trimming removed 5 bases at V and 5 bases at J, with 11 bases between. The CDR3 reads CSVPRVGDTQYF. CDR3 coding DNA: TGCAGCGTTCCTCGAGTGGGAGATACGCAGTATTTT.

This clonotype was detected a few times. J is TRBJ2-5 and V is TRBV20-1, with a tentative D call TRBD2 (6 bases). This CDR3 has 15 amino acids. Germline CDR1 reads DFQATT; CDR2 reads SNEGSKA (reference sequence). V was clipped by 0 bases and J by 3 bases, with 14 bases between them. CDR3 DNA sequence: TGCAGTGCTAGAGATTTTGTCGGGGAGGAAGAGACCCAGTACTTC. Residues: CSARDFVGEEETQYF.

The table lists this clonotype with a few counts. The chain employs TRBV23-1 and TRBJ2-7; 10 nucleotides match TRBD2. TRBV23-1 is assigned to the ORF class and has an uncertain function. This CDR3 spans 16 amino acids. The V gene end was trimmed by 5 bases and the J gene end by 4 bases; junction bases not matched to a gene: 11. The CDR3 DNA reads TGCGCCAGCAGTTCAGACTGGACTAGCGGCCCTTACGAGCAGTACTTC. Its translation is CASSSDWTSGPYEQYF.

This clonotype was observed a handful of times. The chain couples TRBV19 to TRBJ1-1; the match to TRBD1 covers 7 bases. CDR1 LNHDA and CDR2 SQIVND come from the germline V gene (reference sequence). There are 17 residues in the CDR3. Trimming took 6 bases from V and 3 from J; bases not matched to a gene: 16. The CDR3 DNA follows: TGTGCCAGTAGGGGTGGGGACAGAAACCCCTTGGACACTGAAGCTTTCTTT. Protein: CASRGGDRNPLDTEAFF.

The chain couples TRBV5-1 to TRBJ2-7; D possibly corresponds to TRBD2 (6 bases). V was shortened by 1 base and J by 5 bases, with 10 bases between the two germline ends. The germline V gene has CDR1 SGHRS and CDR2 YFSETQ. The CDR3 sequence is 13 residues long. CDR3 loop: CASSLYSGNEQYF. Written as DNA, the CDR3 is TGCGCCAGCAGCTTGTATAGCGGTAACGAGCAGTACTTC.

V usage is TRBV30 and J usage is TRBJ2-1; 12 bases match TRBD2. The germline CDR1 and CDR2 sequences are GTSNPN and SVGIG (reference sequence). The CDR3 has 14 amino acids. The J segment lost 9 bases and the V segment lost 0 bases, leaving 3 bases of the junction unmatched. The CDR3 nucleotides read TGTGCCTGGAGTGTCGCTAGCGGGGGGGTTGAGCAGTTCTTC. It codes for CAWSVASGGVEQFF. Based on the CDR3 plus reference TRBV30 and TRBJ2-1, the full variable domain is SQTIHQWPATLVQPVGSPLSLECTVEGTSNPNLYWYRQAAGRGLQLLFYSVGIGQISSEVPQNLSASRPQDRQFILSSKKLLLSDSGFYLCAWSVASGGVEQFFGPGTRLTVL.

CDR3 loop: CASRENPYNEQFF. CDR3 sequence (DNA): TGTGCCAGCAGGGAGAATCCCTACAATGAGCAGTTCTTC. The genes are TRBV12-3 or TRBV12-4 and TRBJ2-1; the D is unclear. The CDR3 is 13 amino acids. The V end lost 6 bases, the J end lost 2 bases, and 8 bases lay between the germline ends.

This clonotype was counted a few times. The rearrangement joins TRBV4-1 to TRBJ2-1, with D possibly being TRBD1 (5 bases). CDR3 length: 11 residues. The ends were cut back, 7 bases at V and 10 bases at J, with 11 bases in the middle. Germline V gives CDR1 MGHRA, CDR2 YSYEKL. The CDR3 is CASKGNYEQFF. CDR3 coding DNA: TGCGCCAGCAAGGGGAATTACGAGCAGTTCTTC.

The CDR3 is CASSVGGLTYEQYF. In DNA form, the CDR3 reads TGTGCCAGCAGCGTAGGAGGTCTGACCTACGAGCAGTACTTC. The V call is TRBV9, the J call TRBJ2-7, with no clear D. With 0 bases removed from V and 2 bases from J, the gap between germline ends came to 9 bases. Per germline, CDR1 SGDLS and CDR2 YYNGEE. The CDR3 has 14 residues.

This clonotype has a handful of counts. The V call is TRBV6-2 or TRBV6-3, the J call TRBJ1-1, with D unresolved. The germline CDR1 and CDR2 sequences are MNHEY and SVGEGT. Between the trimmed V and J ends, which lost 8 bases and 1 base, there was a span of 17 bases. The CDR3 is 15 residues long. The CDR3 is CASGPPPGANTEAFF. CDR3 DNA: TGTGCCAGCGGCCCCCCCCCGGGCGCGAACACTGAAGCTTTCTTT.

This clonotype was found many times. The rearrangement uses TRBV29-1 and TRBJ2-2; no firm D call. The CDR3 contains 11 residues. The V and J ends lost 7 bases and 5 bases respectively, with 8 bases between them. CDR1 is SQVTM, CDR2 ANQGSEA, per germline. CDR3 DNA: TGCAGCGGCTATTCGACCGGGGAGCTGTTTTTT. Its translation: CSGYSTGELFF.

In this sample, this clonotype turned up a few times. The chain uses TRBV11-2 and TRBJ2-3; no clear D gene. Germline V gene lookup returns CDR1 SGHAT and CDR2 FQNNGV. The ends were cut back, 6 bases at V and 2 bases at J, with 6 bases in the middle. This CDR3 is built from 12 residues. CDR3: CASRPDTDTQYF. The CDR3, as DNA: TGTGCCAGCAGACCCGACACAGATACGCAGTATTTT.

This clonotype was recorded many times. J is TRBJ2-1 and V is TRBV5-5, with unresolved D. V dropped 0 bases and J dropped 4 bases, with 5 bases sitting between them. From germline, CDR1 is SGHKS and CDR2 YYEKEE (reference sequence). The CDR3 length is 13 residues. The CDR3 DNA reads TGTGCCAGCAGCTTGGTTTCATACAATGAGCAGTTCTTC. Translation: CASSLVSYNEQFF.

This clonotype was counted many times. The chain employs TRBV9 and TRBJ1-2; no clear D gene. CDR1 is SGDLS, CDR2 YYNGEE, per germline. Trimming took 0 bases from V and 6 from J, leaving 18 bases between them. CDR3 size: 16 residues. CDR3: CASSVDGGRLPNGYTF. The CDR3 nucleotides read TGTGCCAGCAGCGTAGACGGAGGCAGGCTCCCCAATGGCTACACCTTC.

The CDR3, as DNA: TGCAGTGCTTTCCGGGACACTTCTAATGAAAAACTGTTTTTT. It specifies CSAFRDTSNEKLFF. V and J are TRBV20-1 and TRBJ1-4; D might be TRBD1 (6 bases). With 5 bases removed from V and 3 bases from J, the gap between germline ends came to 13 bases. From germline, CDR1 is DFQATT and CDR2 SNEGSKA (reference sequence). The CDR3 consists of 14 residues.

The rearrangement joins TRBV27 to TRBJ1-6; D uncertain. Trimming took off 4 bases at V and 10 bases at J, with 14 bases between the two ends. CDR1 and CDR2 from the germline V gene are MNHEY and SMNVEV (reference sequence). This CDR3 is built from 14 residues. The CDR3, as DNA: TGTGCCAGCAGTTCAGGAGATTTCGCCTCACCCCTCCACTTT. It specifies CASSSGDFASPLHF.

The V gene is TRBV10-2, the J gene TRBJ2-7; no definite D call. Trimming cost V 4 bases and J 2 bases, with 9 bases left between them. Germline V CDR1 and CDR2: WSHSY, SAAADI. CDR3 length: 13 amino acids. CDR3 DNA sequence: TGCGCCAGCAGTGGAGGTTCGACCTACGAGCAGTACTTC. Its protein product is CASSGGSTYEQYF.

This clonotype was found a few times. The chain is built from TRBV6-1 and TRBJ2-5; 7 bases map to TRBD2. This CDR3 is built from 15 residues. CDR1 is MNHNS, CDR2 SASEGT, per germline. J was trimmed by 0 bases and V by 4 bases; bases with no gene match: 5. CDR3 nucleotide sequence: TGTGCCAGCAGTGCCGGGACTACCGACCAAGAGACCCAGTACTTC. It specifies CASSAGTTDQETQYF.

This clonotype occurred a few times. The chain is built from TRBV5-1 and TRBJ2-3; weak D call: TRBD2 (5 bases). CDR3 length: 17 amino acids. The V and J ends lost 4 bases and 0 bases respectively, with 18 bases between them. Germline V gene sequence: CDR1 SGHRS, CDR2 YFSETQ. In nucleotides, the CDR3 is TGCGCCAGCAGCCTACGGAACGGGGAACAAAGCACAGATACGCAGTATTTT. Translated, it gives CASSLRNGEQSTDTQYF.

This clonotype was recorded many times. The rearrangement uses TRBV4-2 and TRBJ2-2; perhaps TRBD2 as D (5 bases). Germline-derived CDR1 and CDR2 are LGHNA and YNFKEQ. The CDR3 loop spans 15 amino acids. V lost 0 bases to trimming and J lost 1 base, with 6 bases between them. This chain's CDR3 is CASSQDTRNTGELFF. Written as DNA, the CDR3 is TGTGCCAGCAGCCAAGATACTAGGAACACCGGGGAGCTGTTTTTT.

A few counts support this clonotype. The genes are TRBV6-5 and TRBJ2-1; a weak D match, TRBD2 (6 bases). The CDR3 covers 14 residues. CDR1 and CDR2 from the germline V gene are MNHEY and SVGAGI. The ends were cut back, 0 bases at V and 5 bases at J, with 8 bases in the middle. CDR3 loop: CASSYSAGHNEQFF. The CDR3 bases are TGTGCCAGCAGTTACTCTGCGGGGCACAATGAGCAGTTCTTC.